The 26 T cell receptor beta chains below all came from one sample that was sequenced in a study of blood T cell repertoires in COVID-19. Profiling relied on immunoSEQ multiplex PCR, and the TCRdb table lists in-frame clones only, not all of them. This table has roughly 140,000 clones, around 81% appearing once. Material: peripheral blood. These receptors were obtained from a human donor with acute or convalescent COVID-19. The donor label of this sample is uncertain.

This clone came up once. V and J are TRBV12-3 or TRBV12-4 and TRBJ1-2; D might be TRBD1 (5 bases). Trimming took 3 bases from V and 8 from J, leaving 13 bases between them. There are 13 residues in the CDR3. The CDR3 DNA sequence: TGTGCCAGCAGTTTGGACTGGCGGGACGGCTACACCTTC. Amino acid sequence: CASSLDWRDGYTF.

The chain recombines TRBV10-3 with TRBJ1-2; no definite D call. CDR3 length: 13 amino acids. CDR1 is ENHRY, CDR2 SYGVKD, per germline. Trimming stripped 3 bases from V and 3 bases from J, with 8 bases between. This chain's CDR3 is CAISDPGYYGYTF. In DNA form, the CDR3 reads TGTGCCATCAGTGACCCGGGGTACTATGGCTACACCTTC.

This rearrangement joins TRBV5-1 to TRBJ2-1, with D perhaps matching TRBD1 (5 bases). The CDR3 runs to 13 residues. Trimming took 3 bases from V and 7 from J, leaving 11 bases between them. Germline V gene sequence: CDR1 SGHRS, CDR2 YFSETQ. CDR3 amino acids: CASSSREMNEQFF. The CDR3 DNA sequence: TGCGCCAGCAGCTCCAGGGAAATGAATGAGCAGTTCTTC.

The V and J genes are TRBV11-2 and TRBJ1-6; D perhaps matches TRBD1 (5 bases). V was shortened by 5 bases and J by 9 bases, with 14 bases between the two germline ends. The length of the CDR3 is 14 residues. Germline CDR1 is SGHAT and CDR2 is FQNNGV. The CDR3 nucleotides read TGTGCCAGCAGCCCGCGGGGGTTACTTTCACCCCTCCACTTT. Translating gives CASSPRGLLSPLHF.

This chain uses TRBV5-4 with TRBJ2-2; a possible D gene is TRBD1 (6 bases). The CDR3 is made up of 15 amino acids. V was clipped by 4 bases and J by 6 bases, with 16 bases between them. CDR1 and CDR2 (germline): SGHNT, YYREEE (reference sequence). Here the CDR3 reads CASSRRDTPAGELFF. The CDR3 coding sequence is TGTGCCAGCAGCCGCCGGGACACCCCCGCCGGGGAGCTGTTTTTT.

V is TRBV12-3 or TRBV12-4 and J is TRBJ2-7; 7 bases map to TRBD1. With 5 bases clipped from V and 5 bases from J, the junction kept 3 bases outside the gene matches. The CDR3 loop spans 12 amino acids. DNA of the CDR3: TGTGCCAGCAGTACCGGGACAGACGAGCAGTACTTC. Protein product: CASSTGTDEQYF.

V gene TRBV6-5 combines with J gene TRBJ2-1; 10 bases fit TRBD2. Trimming removed 7 bases from V and 8 bases from J; junction bases left unmatched: 5. CDR1 is MNHEY, CDR2 SVGAGI, per germline. The CDR3 has 13 amino acids. This CDR3 reads CASTLAGVDEQFF. In nucleotides, the CDR3 is TGTGCCAGCACCCTAGCGGGGGTAGATGAGCAGTTCTTC.

This clone was counted a few times. The chain employs TRBV19 and TRBJ2-2; TRBD1 aligns across 9 bases. Trimming removed 8 bases from V and 5 bases from J; junction bases left unmatched: 6. There are 14 residues in the CDR3. Germline lookup yields CDR1 LNHDA and CDR2 SQIVND (reference sequence). CDR3 region: CASLQGAGTGELFF. DNA for the CDR3: TGTGCCAGTCTACAGGGGGCCGGGACCGGGGAGCTGTTTTTT.

The V gene is TRBV14, the J gene TRBJ1-2, with a possible D match to TRBD1 (5 bases). Trimming pared 4 bases from V and 3 bases from J, leaving 9 bases between. The CDR3 is 13 residues long. CDR1 SGHDN and CDR2 FVKESK come from the germline V gene. The CDR3 bases are TGTGCCAGCAGCCTTACAGGTGACTATGGCTACACCTTC. Translating it yields CASSLTGDYGYTF.

V gene TRBV24-1 combines with J gene TRBJ1-1; D possibly corresponds to TRBD1 (5 bases). Trimming shortened V by 3 bases and J by 8 bases, and 12 bases separated the two germline ends. This CDR3 contains 13 residues. CDR1 and CDR2 from the germline V gene are KGHDR and SFDVKD. CDR3 DNA sequence: TGTGCCACCAGTGATCCTTTAGACAGAGAAGCTTTCTTT. It yields the protein CATSDPLDREAFF.

The rearrangement uses TRBV3-1 (or the pseudogene TRBV3-2) and TRBJ2-3, with D maybe TRBD2 (7 bases). This CDR3 is built from 14 residues. V lost 2 bases to trimming and J lost 2 bases, with 8 bases between them. In germline, CDR1 is LGHDT, CDR2 YNNKEL (reference sequence). CDR3 sequence: CASSQRGATDTQYF. CDR3 in DNA: TGTGCCAGCAGCCAACGGGGGGCCACAGATACGCAGTATTTT.

The rearrangement links TRBV11-1 to TRBJ2-1, with D perhaps matching TRBD2 (6 bases). Germline assignment: CDR1 SGHAT and CDR2 FQDESV (reference sequence). V lost 1 base and J lost 7, with 8 bases in between. This CDR3 is 13 amino acids long. The CDR3, as DNA: TGTGCCAGCAGCTTAGGCGGGGTTAATGAGCAGTTCTTC. This translates into CASSLGGVNEQFF.

The CDR3 sequence: CASSLVAGQNSPLHF. As DNA, the CDR3 is TGTGCCAGCAGCTTGGTGGCAGGACAAAATTCACCCCTCCACTTT. V gene TRBV5-4 combines with J gene TRBJ1-6; a weak D match, TRBD1 (5 bases). The CDR3 spans 15 residues. Germline V gene data show CDR1 as SGHNT and CDR2 as YYREEE (reference sequence). The V gene lost 0 bases and the J gene lost 7 bases, with 11 bases spanning the gap.

This clone was seen a few times. This chain joins TRBV7-6 and TRBJ2-5; TRBD1 aligns across 9 bases. In germline, CDR1 is SGHVS, CDR2 FNYEAQ. Trimming removed 5 bases from V and 5 bases from J; junction bases left unmatched: 12. The CDR3 is made up of 16 amino acids. In DNA, the CDR3 is TGTGCCAGCAGCCCGATAGTGGGACAGGGTTGGGAGACCCAGTACTTC. Its protein is CASSPIVGQGWETQYF. Using reference TRBV7-6 and TRBJ2-5 for the parts outside the CDR3, the full variable domain is GAGVSQSPRYKVTKRGQDVALRCDPISGHVSLYWYRQALGQGPEFLTYFNYEAQQDKSGLPNDRFSAERPEGSISTLTIQRTEQRDSAMYRCASSPIVGQGWETQYFGPGTRLLVL.

This sequence joins TRBV7-8 and TRBJ1-6; TRBD1 agrees at 7 bases. J was trimmed by 2 bases and V by 5 bases; bases with no gene match: 6. The germline gives CDR1 SGHVS, CDR2 FQNEAQ. The CDR3 extends over 16 amino acids. The CDR3 sequence is CASSPTTGPYNSPLHF. The CDR3 DNA follows: TGTGCCAGCAGCCCCACGACAGGGCCCTATAATTCACCCCTCCACTTT. The complete variable domain, with remaining parts taken from reference TRBV7-8 and TRBJ1-6, reads GAGVSQSPRYKVAKRGQDVALRCDPISGHVSLFWYQQALGQGPEFLTYFQNEAQLDKSGLPSDRFFAERPEGSVSTLKIQRTQQEDSAVYLCASSPTTGPYNSPLHFGNGTRLTVT.

The chain links TRBV29-1 to TRBJ1-2; D unclear. The germline gives CDR1 SQVTM, CDR2 ANQGSEA. The CDR3 sequence is 14 residues long. The V gene lost 6 bases and the J gene lost 6 bases, with 20 bases spanning the gap. DNA of the CDR3: TGCAGCGTCCATGAGGGTAGGGAACTCGATGGCTACACCTTC. Translated, it gives CSVHEGRELDGYTF.

This clone came up once. The rearrangement links TRBV5-4 to TRBJ1-2; D gene ambiguous. V was shortened by 2 bases and J by 1 base, with 9 bases between the two germline ends. The CDR3 is made up of 14 amino acids. Germline V gives CDR1 SGHNT, CDR2 YYREEE (reference sequence). The CDR3 bases are TGTGCCAGCAGCTTTCGCACGGGTAACTATGGCTACACCTTC. It yields the protein CASSFRTGNYGYTF.

This clone has a handful of counts. The chain joins TRBV6-5 to TRBJ1-2; a weak D match, TRBD1 (6 bases). The CDR3 spans 13 residues. Germline CDR1 reads MNHEY; CDR2 reads SVGAGI. V lost 5 bases, J lost 6 bases, and 13 bases lay in between. The DNA of the CDR3 is TGTGCCAGCAGTCCAGATGGGGGCCATGGCTACACCTTC. It codes for CASSPDGGHGYTF.

This chain joins TRBV18 and TRBJ1-1; 9 bases map to TRBD1. Germline assignment: CDR1 KGHSH and CDR2 LQKENI. V lost 3 bases, J lost 4 bases, and 9 bases stayed unmatched. This CDR3 spans 16 amino acids. CDR3 DNA: TGTGCCAGCTCACCCCAGACAGGGGGATCTGCCACTGAAGCTTTCTTT. Translated, it gives CASSPQTGGSATEAFF.

This chain links TRBV19 with TRBJ2-3; 10 nucleotides match TRBD2. The V and J ends lost 5 bases and 3 bases, in that order; junction bases with no gene match: 11. Germline V CDR1 and CDR2: LNHDA, SQIVND (reference sequence). The CDR3 spans 17 residues. CDR3 DNA sequence: TGTGCCAGTAGTGGCCAGCGGGGGGGCCTAAGAACAGATACGCAGTATTTT. This translates into CASSGQRGGLRTDTQYF.

This clone was seen a few times. This sequence joins TRBV29-1 and TRBJ2-5; 9 bases agree with TRBD1. The CDR3 consists of 14 residues. The germline CDR1 and CDR2 sequences are SQVTM and ANQGSEA. The V gene end was trimmed by 0 bases and the J gene end by 3 bases; junction bases not matched to a gene: 2. CDR3 protein: CSVEDWDREETQYF. In nucleotides, the CDR3 is TGCAGCGTTGAAGACTGGGACAGGGAAGAGACCCAGTACTTC.

The chain is built from TRBV11-2 and TRBJ2-1, with 8 positions matching TRBD2. The trim removed 5 bases at V and 4 bases at J, leaving 7 bases unmatched. The germline CDR1 and CDR2 sequences are SGHAT and FQNNGV. The CDR3 runs 15 residues. Written as DNA, the CDR3 is TGTGCCAGCAGCCCTAATAGCGGGGATTACAATGAGCAGTTCTTC. It translates to CASSPNSGDYNEQFF.

The table lists this clone with a count of one. The J gene is TRBJ1-2, the V gene TRBV9; D is possibly TRBD1 (5 bases). V was clipped by 3 bases and J by 0 bases, with 9 bases between them. The germline CDR1 and CDR2 sequences are SGDLS and YYNGEE. There are 14 residues in the CDR3. The CDR3 DNA reads TGTGCCAGCAGCGCGGGGGTTTCTAACTATGGCTACACCTTC. Protein product: CASSAGVSNYGYTF.

The chain recombines TRBV20-1 with TRBJ1-5, with no clear D. Germline CDR1 and CDR2: DFQATT and SNEGSKA (reference sequence). This CDR3 region has 16 residues. V was cut by 3 bases and J by 0 bases, with 15 bases left in between. The CDR3 region is CSASPPGRLSNQPQHF. The CDR3 region has the DNA TGCAGTGCTAGTCCCCCTGGGAGGCTTAGCAATCAGCCCCAGCATTTT.

This clone was seen only a few times. The chain carries TRBV18 and TRBJ1-1, with 7 bases matching TRBD1. CDR3 length: 16 amino acids. Germline assignment: CDR1 KGHSH and CDR2 LQKENI. After removal of 2 bases from V and 1 base from J, the junction contained 7 bases not matched to a gene. The CDR3 nucleotides read TGTGCCAGCTCACCAAGAGGGGGCGCGTGGAACACTGAAGCTTTCTTT. Residues: CASSPRGGAWNTEAFF. Full variable domain (rest looked up from reference TRBV18 and TRBJ1-1): NAGVMQNPRHLVRRRGQEARLRCSPMKGHSHVYWYRQLPEEGLKFMVYLQKENIIDESGMPKERFSAEFPKEGPSILRIQQVVRGDSAAYFCASSPRGGAWNTEAFFGQGTRLTVV.

The chain is built from TRBV5-4 and TRBJ2-3; 9 bases fit TRBD2. Germline V lookup: CDR1 SGHNT, CDR2 YYREEE (reference sequence). Trimming at V came to 10 bases and at J to 7 bases, leaving 10 bases not matched to a gene. This CDR3 has 13 residues. Written as DNA, the CDR3 is TGTGCCGCCGGGCGGGGGGGAACCCATACGCAGTATTTT. It encodes CAAGRGGTHTQYF.